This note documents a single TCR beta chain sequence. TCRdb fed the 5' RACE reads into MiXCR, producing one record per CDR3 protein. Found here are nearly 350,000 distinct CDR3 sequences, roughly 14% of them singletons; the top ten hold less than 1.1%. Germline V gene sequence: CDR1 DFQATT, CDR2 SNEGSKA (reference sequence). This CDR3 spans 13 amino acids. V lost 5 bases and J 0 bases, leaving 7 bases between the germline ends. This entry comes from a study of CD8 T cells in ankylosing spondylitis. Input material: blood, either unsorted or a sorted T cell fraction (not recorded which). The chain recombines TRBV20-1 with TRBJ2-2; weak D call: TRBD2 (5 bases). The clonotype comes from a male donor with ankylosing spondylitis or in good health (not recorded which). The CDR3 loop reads CSAGSANTGELFF. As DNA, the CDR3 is TGCAGTGCTGGGAGCGCGAACACCGGGGAGCTGTTTTTT.